This entry concerns a single T cell receptor (beta chain). The table lists this clonotype with many counts. Its antigen is unknown. No clone much larger than this one lies a single base away; base qualities are absent. Graves' hyperthyroidism was defined as stable when no progression to ophthalmopathy occurred over 18 months of follow-up. Hyperthyroidism patients were newly diagnosed, had a disease duration of under 2 months, and were aged 18 to 65 years. Any patient with an uncontrolled infection, another autoimmune disease, pregnancy or lactation was excluded. Diagnoses relied on clinical symptoms, serum thyroxine and TRAb, thyroid ultrasound and orbital computed tomography. Trizol reagent was used to extract total RNA, and RNA quality was then checked on an Agilent 2100 Bioanalyzer. The sample originates from a study of T cells in Graves' hyperthyroidism and ophthalmopathy (dated by TCRdb to between 2017 and 2020). In terms of the full investigation: To identify TCR V-J signatures that set the groups apart, the researchers used a discovery cohort of 95 to 100 patients, made up of 40 to 45 with Graves' ophthalmopathy and some 55 with stable Graves' hyperthyroidism. Whether ophthalmopathy could be predicted prospectively was tested in an independent validation cohort made up of about 20 hyperthyroidism patients plus 17 patients who later progressed to ophthalmopathy. For training and testing, the approximately 92 patients in the discovery cohort were randomly divided in a 7:3 ratio. Thyroid tissue and blood T-cell repertoires from more than five Graves' hyperthyroidism patients were also compared in the study. After sampling, hyperthyroidism patients received methimazole starting at 30 mg daily, and ophthalmopathy patients received high-dose intravenous methylprednisolone. According to the paper, TCR Vbeta CDR3 sequencing was carried out on some 140 peripheral blood samples, which came from fewer than 50 ophthalmopathy, around 74 hyperthyroidism and about 17 progressor patients.

Per the germline V gene, LGHNA is the CDR1 and YSLEER is the CDR2. The CDR3 runs 15 amino acids, cysteine and phenylalanine included. The CDR3 DNA has 45 bases and is translated from base 1. Relative to germline, V is missing 0 bases and J is missing 6 bases, with 6 bases of the junction outside any gene match. The TCR beta CDR3 regions were amplified from the RNA transcripts. For the first round of RT-PCR on the TCR CDR3, the HTBI primer set was used together with the Qiagen OneStep RT-PCR kit. Libraries were constructed in a second round of multiplex PCR, after which size selection and purification were carried out. Paired-end sequencing of the libraries was performed with 100 bp reads on an Illumina HiSeq2000. Turning to the authors' computational methods: SOAPnuke was used to process the raw data, throwing out any read that contained adapters or uncalled bases, had a mean Phred below 15, or lacked an exact constant-primer or identifier match. High-quality paired reads were merged with COPE v1.2.5, and unique nucleotide sequences were defined as clonotypes. Clonotypes were aligned to IMGT TRBV, TRBD and TRBJ reference segments using MiTCR v1.1. Analysis was restricted to V-J combinations with a frequency above 0.0001, which covered 98% to 99.2% of repertoires. A TCS score was defined as the ratio between F50 (clonal expansion) and ExV (chaos), using BLOSUM62-based TCRdist between CDR3 peptides within each V-J. Welch's t-statistics and random forest reduced around 510 V-J features to 10 to 15, which were used in a naive Bayes classifier (R e1071). The similarity between thyroid and blood repertoires was quantified using the Morisita-Horn index. The raw public data were reprocessed by TCRdb itself: fastp quality trimming at Q25, MiXCR clonotype calling, in-frame beta chains only. Identical CDR3 proteins give one entry, which carries the most common genes and DNA. The V and J calls shown here were made by TCRdb, not taken from the authors' results. The sample data list roughly 570,000 distinct CDR3 sequences, and around 42% of these were observed just once. The top ten clones comprise about 7.8% of the sample.

Beyond this particular receptor, the publication reports: In validation, progression to ophthalmopathy was predicted by the model with nearly 71% sensitivity and just over 72% specificity, a median of about 6.8 months before onset. Sample size was not statistically predetermined, and investigators were not blinded to group allocation. Blood samples also contained most of the expanded thyroid clonotypes (frequency above 0.001), which suggests that blood repertoires may reflect thyroid immune responses. In cross-validation, a model built on a 13 V-J signature told ophthalmopathy apart from stable hyperthyroidism with under 90% sensitivity and roughly 81% specificity, and in testing the same model reached 80%/75%.

The chain employs TRBV4-3 and TRBJ1-1, with 8 bases aligning to TRBD1. The TCR was taken from a woman under 30 with Graves' hyperthyroidism. Input material: peripheral blood or thyroid tissue (not recorded which). The CDR3 corresponds to CASSQDRRTGPEAFF. The bases read TGCGCCAGCAGCCAAGACCGCAGGACAGGGCCTGAAGCTTTCTTT.